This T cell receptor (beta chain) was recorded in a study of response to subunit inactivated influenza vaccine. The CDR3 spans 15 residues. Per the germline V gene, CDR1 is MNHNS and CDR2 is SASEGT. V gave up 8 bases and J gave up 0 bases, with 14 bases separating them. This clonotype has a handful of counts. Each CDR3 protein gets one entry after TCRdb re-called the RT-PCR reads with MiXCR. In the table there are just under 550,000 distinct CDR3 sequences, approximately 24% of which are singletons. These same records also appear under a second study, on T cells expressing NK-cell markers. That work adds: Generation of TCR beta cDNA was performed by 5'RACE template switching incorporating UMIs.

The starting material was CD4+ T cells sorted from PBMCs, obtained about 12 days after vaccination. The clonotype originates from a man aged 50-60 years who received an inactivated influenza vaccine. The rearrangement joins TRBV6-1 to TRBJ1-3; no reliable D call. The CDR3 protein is CASRPAPVSGNTIYF. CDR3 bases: TGTGCCAGCCGCCCTGCCCCCGTCTCTGGAAACACCATATATTTT.